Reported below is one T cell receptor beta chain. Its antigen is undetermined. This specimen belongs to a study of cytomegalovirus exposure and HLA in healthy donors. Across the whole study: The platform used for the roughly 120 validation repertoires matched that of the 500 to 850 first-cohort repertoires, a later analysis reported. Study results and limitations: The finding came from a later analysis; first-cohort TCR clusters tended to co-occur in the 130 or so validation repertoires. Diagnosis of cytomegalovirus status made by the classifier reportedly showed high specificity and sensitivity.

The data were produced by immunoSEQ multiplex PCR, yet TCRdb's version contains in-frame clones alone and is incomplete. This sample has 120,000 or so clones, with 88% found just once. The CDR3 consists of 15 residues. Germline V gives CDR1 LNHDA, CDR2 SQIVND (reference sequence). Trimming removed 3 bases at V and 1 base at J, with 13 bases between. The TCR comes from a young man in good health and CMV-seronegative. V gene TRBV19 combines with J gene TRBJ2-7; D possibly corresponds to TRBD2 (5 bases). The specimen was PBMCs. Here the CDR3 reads CASSIDVGISYEQYF. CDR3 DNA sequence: TGTGCCAGTAGTATCGACGTCGGGATATCCTACGAGCAGTACTTC.